The source of this T cell receptor (beta chain) is a study of blood T cell repertoires in COVID-19 (dated by TCRdb to the early 2020s). Notes on the research overall: The collaborator samples originated in the United States, Italy and Spain and spanned the acute and convalescent phases of COVID-19. Samples were obtained from the ongoing ImmuneRACE study (first 160 participants) and from 1,254 subjects provided by 6 global collaborators. Sample metadata almost always included a de-identified subject ID, COVID-19 status, age in years and sex. Where available, HLA class I and class II types were obtained from metadata supplied by the sample provider rather than from assay-based typing. A freely available public database, intended as a resource for researchers studying the immune response to SARS-CoV-2, is where the repertoires were released. The prospective study material was composed of cDNA or gDNA derived from T cells, B-cell-depleted T cells, or PBMCs. Deeply sampled blood TCRbeta repertoires from subjects exposed to, actively infected with, or recovered from COVID-19 were included in the dataset.

As to this clone: What this receptor recognizes is not known. Base-call qualities are not available, and no considerably larger clone is one nucleotide away.

Overall study results and their limits: How much clinical and demographic metadata was included differed by source and by participant, and the metadata was provided uncurated.

TCRbeta CDR3 regions were amplified from genomic DNA by means of the immunoSEQ Assay, a bias-controlled multiplex PCR. Turning to the authors' computational methods: Within the assay, amplification of reference gene primers was used to estimate how many nucleated cells each sample contained. To quantify the absolute abundance of each unique TCRbeta CDR3 rearrangement, sequence reads were collapsed and filtered. Productive Simpson clonality was computed per sample as the square root of Simpson's diversity index over productive rearrangements. Not all clones reach the TCRdb copy of this immuneACCESS table, which keeps in-frame sequences only. Checked studies attribute under half of the gap to unresolved V genes and leave the rest unexplained. That table gives V, J and clone size, and the DNA gave D and trimming. For this sample the table gives 140,000 to 150,000 clones, of which 80% were detected only once. The biggest ten clones account for roughly 13% of the sample.

Counted from cysteine to phenylalanine, this CDR3 has 14 amino acids. The sequence is cut down to CDR3 DNA, 42 bases in frame from base 1. As encoded in the germline V gene (reference sequence), CDR1 is MNHNY while CDR2 is SVGAGI. From V the trimming removes 6 bases and from J it removes 6 bases, while the gene matches leave 6 bases of the junction unaccounted for. Whole blood was collected in K2EDTA tubes by collaborating institutions according to the institutions' own protocols. Collaborator samples were shipped for TCRbeta analysis as frozen whole blood, isolated PBMCs, or DNA extracted from either sample type.

Material: peripheral blood. The receptor comes from a man aged 55-75 years with active or convalescent COVID-19. The chain was built from TRBV6-6 and TRBJ2-2; 8 bases in the junction line up with TRBD1. DNA sequence: TGTGCCAGCAGCAACGACAGGGGTGCCGGGGAGCTGTTTTTT. It translates as CASSNDRGAGELFF.